Below are 27 T cell receptor beta chains sequenced from a single sample in a study of blood T cell repertoires in COVID-19. Method: immunoSEQ multiplex PCR; TCRdb's copy keeps in-frame clones and lacks some. The table includes approximately 35,000 clones, 60% to 80% detected once. Sequences were obtained from peripheral blood. Source of these receptors: a man aged 80 or over with acute or convalescent COVID-19.

The rearrangement joins TRBV12-5 to TRBJ1-1; D might be TRBD1 (5 bases). The CDR3 has 15 amino acids. CDR1 LGHNT and CDR2 FRNRAP come from the germline V gene. Trimming took off 1 base at V and 1 base at J, with 10 bases between the two ends. The CDR3 DNA follows: TGTGCTAGTGGTTTGGGGCAGGGCCGGAACACTGAAGCTTTCTTT. It is translated as CASGLGQGRNTEAFF.

This sequence joins TRBV30 and TRBJ2-2, with D maybe TRBD2 (6 bases). CDR1 is GTSNPN, CDR2 SVGIG, per germline (reference sequence). This CDR3 contains 15 residues. V was shortened by 3 bases and J by 3 bases, with 14 bases between the two germline ends. DNA of the CDR3: TGTGCCTGGAGCAGCAGGGAGGTGGACACCGGGGAGCTGTTTTTT. Protein sequence: CAWSSREVDTGELFF. Combining the CDR3 with reference TRBV30 and TRBJ2-2 gives the whole variable domain SQTIHQWPATLVQPVGSPLSLECTVEGTSNPNLYWYRQAAGRGLQLLFYSVGIGQISSEVPQNLSASRPQDRQFILSSKKLLLSDSGFYLCAWSSREVDTGELFFGEGSRLTVL.

This chain uses TRBV3-1 (or the pseudogene TRBV3-2) with TRBJ2-5, with 8 bases fitting TRBD2. The CDR3 loop spans 15 amino acids. Germline trimming cut 4 bases from V and 4 bases from J; bases unmatched to any gene: 8. CDR1 and CDR2 (germline): LGHDT, YNNKEL (reference sequence). CDR3 in DNA: TGTGCCAGCAGCCCACTAACGGGAGGGTTAGAGACCCAGTACTTC. Residues: CASSPLTGGLETQYF.

The CDR3, as DNA: TGTGCCACCCACGGACAGGGGGCTGGAGATACGCAGTATTTT. Translation: CATHGQGAGDTQYF. V is TRBV10-3 and J is TRBJ2-3; 11 bases agree with TRBD1. Germline trimming cut 10 bases from V and 5 bases from J; bases unmatched to any gene: 8. Germline V lookup: CDR1 ENHRY, CDR2 SYGVKD. This CDR3 spans 14 amino acids.

This clone has a handful of counts. Mismatch with germline at one junction end may stem from a read error. The chain joins TRBV6-1 to TRBJ1-6, with a weak D call TRBD1 (5 bases). The CDR3 is made up of 11 amino acids. Germline CDR1 is MNHNS and CDR2 is SASEGT. CDR3 nucleotides: TGTGCCAGCAGTGAAGGGGGCAGGACCGACTTT. Amino acid sequence: CASSEGGRTDF.

The chain couples TRBV30 to TRBJ2-1; maybe TRBD2 (5 bases). CDR1 is GTSNPN and CDR2 is SVGIG in the germline V gene (reference sequence). V shed 0 bases and J shed 10 bases, with 7 bases lying between them. The CDR3 extends over 11 amino acids. CDR3 amino acids: CAWSVGVEQFF. In DNA, the CDR3 is TGTGCCTGGAGTGTCGGGGTGGAGCAGTTCTTC.

The rearrangement uses TRBV18 and TRBJ1-4; 7 bases match TRBD1. Germline CDR1 and CDR2: KGHSH and LQKENI. The junction had 11 bases not matched to a gene; V was cut back by 3 bases and J by 10 bases. The CDR3 runs to 15 residues. In DNA form, the CDR3 reads TGTGCCAGCTCACCCCAAGGGACAGAAGGTGGAAAACTGTTTTTT. This sequence encodes CASSPQGTEGGKLFF.

J is TRBJ1-4 and V is TRBV5-1; a weak D match, TRBD1 (5 bases). Trimming removed 4 bases from V and 5 bases from J, with 15 bases in between. CDR1 and CDR2 (germline): SGHRS, YFSETQ. The CDR3 covers 15 residues. Here the CDR3 reads CASSPGDASNEKLFF. The CDR3 region has the DNA TGCGCCAGCAGCCCGGGGGACGCATCAAATGAAAAACTGTTTTTT.

The rearrangement uses TRBV9 and TRBJ2-3, with 8 bases that match TRBD1. Germline assignment: CDR1 SGDLS and CDR2 YYNGEE. This CDR3 has 15 amino acids. The J segment lost 1 base and the V segment lost 4 bases, leaving 5 bases of the junction unmatched. This CDR3 reads CASSLSTGGTDTQYF. Written as DNA, the CDR3 is TGTGCCAGCAGCCTGTCGACAGGGGGCACAGATACGCAGTATTTT.

This chain joins TRBV5-1 and TRBJ1-1, with D unresolved. Per the germline V gene, CDR1 is SGHRS and CDR2 is YFSETQ. Trimming took off 0 bases at V and 1 base at J, with 4 bases between the two ends. The length of the CDR3 is 13 residues. CDR3 sequence: CASSLAGNTEAFF. In nucleotides, the CDR3 is TGCGCCAGCAGCTTGGCAGGGAACACTGAAGCTTTCTTT.

The chain has TRBV13 and TRBJ1-3; 8 nucleotides match TRBD1. CDR1 is PRHDT and CDR2 is FYEKMQ in the germline V gene (reference sequence). V shed 5 bases, J shed 0 bases, and the junction held 3 bases outside the gene matches. CDR3 length: 15 amino acids. The CDR3 sequence is CASSGQGYSGNTIYF. For the CDR3, the DNA is TGTGCCAGCAGCGGACAGGGATACTCTGGAAACACCATATATTTT. Filled out from reference TRBV13 and TRBJ1-3, the complete variable domain reads AAGVIQSPRHLIKEKRETATLKCYPIPRHDTVYWYQQGPGQDPQFLISFYEKMQSDKGSIPDRFSAQQFSDYHSELNMSSLELGDSALYFCASSGQGYSGNTIYFGEGSWLTVV.

The chain combines TRBV29-1 with TRBJ1-1, with 7 bases fitting TRBD1. The CDR3 has 11 amino acids. In germline, CDR1 is SQVTM, CDR2 ANQGSEA. The trim removed 6 bases at V and 7 bases at J, leaving 5 bases unmatched. The CDR3 DNA sequence: TGCAGCGTCAACAGGGGAGGTGAAGCTTTCTTT. Amino acid sequence: CSVNRGGEAFF.

The genes are TRBV20-1 and TRBJ1-5; TRBD1 matches 7 bases. The trim removed 3 bases at V and 5 bases at J, leaving 7 bases unmatched. Germline CDR1 is DFQATT and CDR2 is SNEGSKA (reference sequence). The CDR3 has 14 amino acids. CDR3 amino acids: CSASTQGVDQPQHF. Here the CDR3 DNA reads TGCAGTGCTAGTACTCAGGGGGTAGATCAGCCCCAGCATTTT.

Written as DNA, the CDR3 is TGTGCCAGCAGCCAGAACTATGGCTACACCTTC. This sequence encodes CASSQNYGYTF. The chain has TRBV7-2 and TRBJ1-2; D is uncertain. Trimming removed 5 bases from V and 2 bases from J, with 3 bases in between. CDR3 length: 11 residues. The germline V gene has CDR1 SGHTA and CDR2 FQGNSA.

This clone has just a few counts. The chain employs TRBV2 and TRBJ2-7; D unresolved. Germline V gives CDR1 SNHLY, CDR2 FYNNEI. This CDR3 spans 11 amino acids. The V and J ends lost 2 bases and 5 bases respectively, with 4 bases between them. CDR3 in amino acids: CASSELHEQYF. The CDR3 nucleotides read TGTGCCAGCAGTGAACTACACGAGCAGTACTTC.

The chain links TRBV28 to TRBJ1-3; 10 nucleotides agree with TRBD1. Germline V lookup: CDR1 MDHEN, CDR2 SYDVKM. The CDR3 runs 15 residues. With V trimmed by 6 bases and J by 4 bases, 6 bases remained unmatched. The CDR3 loop reads CASRSSTGGGNTIYF. CDR3 sequence (DNA): TGTGCCAGCAGATCTTCGACAGGGGGCGGAAACACCATATATTTT.

The chain recombines TRBV10-1 with TRBJ1-6; D is uncertain. V was trimmed by 0 bases and J by 7 bases, leaving 7 bases between them. This CDR3 has 14 residues. CDR1 and CDR2 from the germline V gene are WNHNN and SYGVQD (reference sequence). The CDR3 loop reads CASSESNTNSPLHF. CDR3 nucleotide sequence: TGCGCCAGCAGTGAGTCCAACACAAATTCACCCCTCCACTTT.

The chain is built from TRBV6-5 and TRBJ1-1, with D maybe TRBD1 (5 bases). Trimming pared 7 bases from V and 4 bases from J, leaving 13 bases between. This CDR3 is 13 amino acids long. Germline CDR1 MNHEY, CDR2 SVGAGI. The CDR3 coding sequence is TGTGCCAGCAACATCCAGGGTAGCACTGAAGCTTTCTTT. Protein sequence: CASNIQGSTEAFF.

The chain is built from TRBV30 and TRBJ2-5; D is possibly TRBD2 (5 bases). The CDR3 length is 13 residues. Deletions cut 0 bases from V and 4 bases from J, with 9 bases between. CDR1 is GTSNPN, CDR2 SVGIG, per germline (reference sequence). CDR3 in DNA: TGTGCCTGGAGTGTTGAGGGTTTAGAGACCCAGTACTTC. Its translation is CAWSVEGLETQYF. The full variable domain, completed using reference TRBV30 and TRBJ2-5, is SQTIHQWPATLVQPVGSPLSLECTVEGTSNPNLYWYRQAAGRGLQLLFYSVGIGQISSEVPQNLSASRPQDRQFILSSKKLLLSDSGFYLCAWSVEGLETQYFGPGTRLLVL.

J is TRBJ1-5 and V is TRBV28; 7 bases match TRBD1. This CDR3 is built from 17 residues. Unmatched junction bases numbered 16, after V lost 7 bases and J lost 4 bases. Germline lookup yields CDR1 MDHEN and CDR2 SYDVKM. As DNA, the CDR3 is TGTGCCAGCACCCCTGGGGGAGGACAGGTCAAAAATCAGCCCCAGCATTTT. It translates to CASTPGGGQVKNQPQHF. Filled out from reference TRBV28 and TRBJ1-5, the complete variable domain reads DVKVTQSSRYLVKRTGEKVFLECVQDMDHENMFWYRQDPGLGLRLIYFSYDVKMKEKGDIPEGYSVSREKKERFSLILESASTNQTSMYLCASTPGGGQVKNQPQHFGDGTRLSIL.

The chain links TRBV28 to TRBJ2-7, with a tentative D call TRBD2 (5 bases). V shed 2 bases and J shed 7 bases, with 9 bases lying between them. The germline V gene encodes CDR1 MDHEN and CDR2 SYDVKM. The CDR3 runs to 12 residues. The CDR3 here is CASSLGPGEQYF. As DNA, the CDR3 is TGTGCCAGCAGTTTAGGGCCGGGAGAGCAGTACTTC.

This chain connects TRBV24-1 to TRBJ2-5; the match to TRBD2 covers 14 bases. V gave up 6 bases and J gave up 2 bases; unmatched junction bases: 1. Germline CDR1 reads KGHDR; CDR2 reads SFDVKD. The CDR3 contains 15 residues. The CDR3 DNA is TGTGCCACCAGTTGGACTAGCGGGGGGCAAGAGACCCAGTACTTC. Protein product: CATSWTSGGQETQYF.

This chain links TRBV7-3 with TRBJ2-3; a possible D gene is TRBD2 (5 bases). The CDR3 loop spans 13 amino acids. Germline-derived CDR1 and CDR2 are SGHTA and FQGTGA. Trimming pared 5 bases from V and 5 bases from J, leaving 11 bases between. The CDR3 region has the DNA TGTGCCAGCAGCCTCGGGATGGGAGATACGCAGTATTTT. Translating it yields CASSLGMGDTQYF. The full variable domain, in which reference TRBV7-3 and TRBJ2-3 provide the parts outside the CDR3, is GAGVSQTPSNKVTEKGKYVELRCDPISGHTALYWYRQSLGQGPEFLIYFQGTGAADDSGLPNDRFFAVRPEGSVSTLKIQRTERGDSAVYLCASSLGMGDTQYFGPGTRLTVL.

The chain joins TRBV19 to TRBJ2-5; D is possibly TRBD1 (5 bases). Germline values: CDR1 LNHDA, CDR2 SQIVND (reference sequence). V lost 4 bases to trimming and J lost 6 bases, with 9 bases between them. The CDR3 loop spans 12 amino acids. CDR3 DNA: TGTGCCAGTAGTACCAGACAGCAGACCCAGTACTTC. This sequence encodes CASSTRQQTQYF. The variable domain in full, with the rest retrieved from reference TRBV19 and TRBJ2-5, is DGGITQSPKYLFRKEGQNVTLSCEQNLNHDAMYWYRQDPGQGLRLIYYSQIVNDFQKGDIAEGYSVSREKKESFPLTVTSAQKNPTAFYLCASSTRQQTQYFGPGTRLLVL.

The chain combines TRBV6-6 with TRBJ1-6; no clear D. The CDR3 sequence is 13 residues long. The V gene's germline CDR1 is MNHNY and CDR2 SVGAGI (reference sequence). V gave up 9 bases and J gave up 7 bases, with 13 bases separating them. The CDR3 here is CASSSSLNSPLHF. The CDR3 DNA sequence: TGTGCCAGTAGCAGTTCGTTAAATTCACCCCTCCACTTT.

The V and J genes are TRBV7-3 and TRBJ2-2; TRBD1 agrees at 7 bases. Trimming cost V 5 bases and J 0 bases; bases outside gene matches: 3. CDR1 and CDR2 (germline): SGHTA, FQGTGA. The CDR3 loop spans 15 amino acids. The CDR3 sequence is CASSQGTANTGELFF. The CDR3 DNA follows: TGTGCCAGCAGCCAAGGGACAGCGAACACCGGGGAGCTGTTTTTT.

This clone was detected a few times. The genes are TRBV3-1 (or the pseudogene TRBV3-2) and TRBJ2-7; TRBD2 agrees at 7 bases. V shed 0 bases, J shed 7 bases, and the junction held 12 bases outside the gene matches. The CDR3 sequence is 16 residues long. The germline CDR1 and CDR2 sequences are LGHDT and YNNKEL (reference sequence). The CDR3: CASSQDRLAEYLEQYF. CDR3 in DNA: TGTGCCAGCAGCCAAGATAGGCTAGCGGAGTACTTGGAGCAGTACTTC.